This T cell receptor beta chain emerged from a study of T-cell memory formation after mild COVID-19. Study-level results: Clones that contracted clustered mainly in CM and EM if CD4+ and in EMRA if CD8+. Among clones peaking at day 37 in the second wave, SARS-CoV-2 specificity remained unconfirmed. Certain responding clones were present in pre-infection memory, suggesting participation of cross-reactive memory.

The CDR3 is 18 amino acids. TCRdb re-called the 5' RACE reads with MiXCR, one entry per CDR3 protein. The sample lists 300,000 to 400,000 distinct CDR3 sequences; around 30% were seen once. As for this clonotype: What it recognizes is unknown.

Input material: PBMCs or a T cell subset sorted from them (not recorded which). The chain joins TRBV21-1 to TRBJ2-3; the D call of TRBD1 is as the table states it, not checked on the DNA. TRBV21-1 is a pseudogene locus. The origin of this receptor is an adult woman who had mild COVID-19 (a few samples of this study predate the infection). Cell type and time point are not known. The CDR3, as DNA: TGTGCCAGCAGCAAACGGGGCAGGGGATACGGTAGGCCCGGTACGCAGTATTTT. This gives the protein CASSKRGRGYGRPGTQYF.